This T cell receptor (beta chain) was documented in a study of identifying expanded T cells in peripheral blood. Generated by immunoSEQ multiplex PCR, the TCRdb table keeps only in-frame clones and is missing some. The repertoire consists of under 150,000 clones, with about 88% occurring once and the leading ten covering roughly 7.9%. Collection occurred without any documented infections or immune events in donors. CDR3 size: 14 residues. Germline CDR1 reads MNHEY; CDR2 reads SMNVEV (reference sequence). Deletions cut 10 bases from V and 4 bases from J, with 20 bases between. There are a few counts of this clone.

Sequenced: blood. The receptor was derived from a person aged 18-70 years in good health. This chain joins TRBV27 and TRBJ2-7; TRBD2 is a possible D gene (5 bases). Written as DNA, the CDR3 is TGTGCCATCCGGGCGGGCACCGGCTCATACGAGCAGTACTTC. It codes for CAIRAGTGSYEQYF.